These T cell receptor beta chains were read from a single sample in a study of cytomegalovirus exposure and HLA in healthy donors. Some clones are missing from TCRdb's copy, which holds only in-frame ones; the method was immunoSEQ multiplex PCR. The repertoire holds 150,000 to 200,000 clones, with around 73% as singletons. The sequenced sample was PBMCs. These receptors were taken from a man in his sixties in good health and CMV-seronegative. Both conserved end residues are part of each CDR3. The order of the fields is D gene, clone size, J gene, V gene, CDR3 DNA, CDR3 protein. A D gene is named only where the DNA matches it firmly. Clone size appears in some rows only: once, few, many, or a class for an expanded clone.

TRBD1,-,TRBJ1-1,TRBV5-6,TGTGCCAGCAGCTGGCCCTCAGGGGGCCACACTGAAGCTTTCTTT,CASSWPSGGHTEAFF
-,-,TRBJ1-6,TRBV6-5,TGTGCCAGCAGCTTACCACAGGCTAATTCACCCCTCCACTTT,CASSLPQANSPLHF
-,-,TRBJ2-3,TRBV7-6,TGTGCCAGCAGCCCAAACCCCAGGACAGTTAGCACAGATACGCAGTATTTT,CASSPNPRTVSTDTQYF
TRBD2,-,TRBJ2-5,TRBV9,TGTGCCAGCAGCGCCGGGGGAGCGGGAGCTGGAGAGACCCAGTACTTC,CASSAGGAGAGETQYF
TRBD1,-,TRBJ1-2,TRBV7-3,TGTGCCAGCAGCTCGTTACAGGGGTCCTATGGCTACACCTTC,CASSSLQGSYGYTF
-,-,TRBJ2-4,TRBV5-4,TGTGCCAGCAGCTTGGGCCCAGGGTCGATGAACATTCAGTACTTC,CASSLGPGSMNIQYF
TRBD2,-,TRBJ2-7,TRBV7-2,TGTGCCAGCAACCAAAGGCGACTAGCGGGTACCTCCTACGAGCAGTACTTC,CASNQRRLAGTSYEQYF
-,-,TRBJ1-1,TRBV2,TGTGCCAGCTACGGTGATCGGGAGAACACTGAAGCTTTCTTT,CASYGDRENTEAFF
TRBD1,-,TRBJ2-7,TRBV4-1,TGCGCCAGCAGCCAAGACCCACAGGGGGCTCCCTTTGAGCAGTACTTC,CASSQDPQGAPFEQYF
-,-,TRBJ2-2,TRBV19,TGTGCCACCTGGGACTTCAACGGGAACACCGGGGAGCTGTTTTTT,CATWDFNGNTGELFF
TRBD2,once,TRBJ2-7,TRBV16,TGTGCCAGCAGCCAATTGGGAGGGCCCCCGAGATCCTACGAGCAGTACTTC,CASSQLGGPPRSYEQYF
-,-,TRBJ1-1,TRBV6-4,TGTGCCAGCAGTGACGGGCCGTACACTGAAGCTTTCTTT,CASSDGPYTEAFF
-,-,TRBJ2-5,TRBV6-1,TGTGCCAGCAGTGAAATTCGGGGCAGGGGACAAGAGACCCAGTACTTC,CASSEIRGRGQETQYF
-,-,TRBJ2-5,TRBV25-1,TGTGCCAGCAGTGAATACAACCTAGCGCGCCAAGAGACCCAGTACTTC,CASSEYNLARQETQYF
-,-,TRBJ2-1,TRBV30,TGTGCCTGGGGAGGTCTCTATGAGCAGTTCTTC,CAWGGLYEQFF
-,-,TRBJ1-1,TRBV5-4,TGTGCCAGCAGCTTGGGGGCCCCAAACACTGAAGCTTTCTTT,CASSLGAPNTEAFF
TRBD1,-,TRBJ1-1,TRBV5-1,TGCGCCAGCAGCTTAGTGGGACAGGGTGATACTGAAGCTTTCTTT,CASSLVGQGDTEAFF
-,-,TRBJ2-1,TRBV5-8,TGTGCCAGCACACTTGCCCTGGGGGCAGTGGGCTACAATGAGCAGTTCTTC,CASTLALGAVGYNEQFF
TRBD1,few,TRBJ1-2,TRBV7-9,TGTGCCAGCAGCTTAGCGGCTGTGGGACAGGGGAACTATGGCTACACCTTC,CASSLAAVGQGNYGYTF
-,-,TRBJ2-7,TRBV18,TGTGCCAGCTCCGCAGGTAAATACGAGCAGTACTTC,CASSAGKYEQYF
-,-,TRBJ1-1,TRBV28,TGTGCCAGCAGTTTAACTGGGGGCAGGGCTGAAGCTTTCTTT,CASSLTGGRAEAFF
TRBD1,-,TRBJ1-1,TRBV5-1,TGCGCCAGCAGCCCCGGGACAGCAAACACTGAAGCTTTCTTT,CASSPGTANTEAFF
-,-,TRBJ2-7,TRBV7-3,TGTGCCAGCAGCTCCTCGCTTCGCGGCTTC,CASSSSLRGF
TRBD1,once,TRBJ2-3,TRBV5-8,TGTGCCAGCAGACTCGATCCAGGGGGCAGGGCAGATACGCAGTATTTT,CASRLDPGGRADTQYF
TRBD2,-,TRBJ2-1,TRBV11-3,TGTGCCAGCAGCTCTAGCGGGGGCCTCTCCTACAATGAGCAGTTCTTC,CASSSSGGLSYNEQFF
TRBD1,few,TRBJ2-5,TRBV6-1,TGTGCCAGCAGTTCCGGGACAGGGGAGTGGGAGACCCAGTACTTC,CASSSGTGEWETQYF
-,-,TRBJ1-1,TRBV7-9,TGTGCCAGCAGCTTAGATGGCAGGGTCAGTGAAGCTTTCTTT,CASSLDGRVSEAFF
TRBD1,-,TRBJ2-3,TRBV19,TGTGCCAGTCGGGACAGGGGGACAGATACGCAGTATTTT,CASRDRGTDTQYF
-,-,TRBJ2-3,TRBV5-1,TGCGCCAGCAGCTTAGAGGGAGACTTCACAGATACGCAGTATTTT,CASSLEGDFTDTQYF
-,-,TRBJ2-7,TRBV27,TGTGCCAGCAGTAACCCGGGTCGTTCCTACGAGCAGTACTTC,CASSNPGRSYEQYF
-,-,TRBJ1-1,TRBV7-9,TGTGCCAGCAGCTACCGACAGTCGAACACTGAAGCTTTCTTT,CASSYRQSNTEAFF
TRBD1,-,TRBJ1-2,TRBV11-2,TGTGCCAGCAGCTTGCCAGGGGGCTCCTATGGCTACACCTTC,CASSLPGGSYGYTF
TRBD2,few,TRBJ2-1,TRBV4-3,TGCGCCAGCAGCCAAGCCCCGGGGGGGGCGGGAGGAAGGAATGAGCAGTTCTTC,CASSQAPGGAGGRNEQFF
-,-,TRBJ1-1,TRBV10-3,TGTGCCATCAGTGTCGGACAGACGAACTTGTATGAAGCTTTCTTT,CAISVGQTNLYEAFF
TRBD1,-,TRBJ1-2,TRBV29-1,TGCAGCGTTGAAGATCGGGGACAGGGAGGCTACACCTTC,CSVEDRGQGGYTF
TRBD2,-,TRBJ2-5,TRBV19,TGTGCCAGTAGTATTCTTCCTTTCGCGACTAGCGGGGATCGGGGGATACGACAAGAGACCCAGTACTTC,CASSILPFATSGDRGIRQETQYF
TRBD1,-,TRBJ2-1,TRBV5-6,TGTGCCAGCAGCCGTGACAGGGCCAGCTCCTACAATGAGCAGTTCTTC,CASSRDRASSYNEQFF
TRBD1,-,TRBJ2-7,TRBV6-5,TGTGCCAGCCACCCGGGACAGGGTTGGAACGAGCAGTACTTC,CASHPGQGWNEQYF
TRBD1,-,TRBJ1-2,TRBV5-5,TGTGCCAGCAGCTTGCCGGGACAGGGACTCTATGGCTACACCTTC,CASSLPGQGLYGYTF
TRBD1,-,TRBJ1-4,TRBV6-6,TGTGCCAGCAGCCACGACAGGGGGGAACTGTTTTTT,CASSHDRGELFF
-,-,TRBJ2-2,TRBV6-1,TGTGCCAGCAGTGAGGGACTCCCCGAGGAGCTGTTTTTT,CASSEGLPEELFF
TRBD1,-,TRBJ2-5,TRBV6-5,TGTGCCAGCAGTTATACCATCGACAGGGCGCAAGAGACCCAGTACTTC,CASSYTIDRAQETQYF
-,-,TRBJ2-7,TRBV25-1,TGTGCCGACCACTCGTCGGGGATCGGGCAGTACTTC,CADHSSGIGQYF